This T cell receptor beta chain was sequenced for a study of shared clonotypes between healthy human individuals (TCRdb year 2020). For context, the study as a whole: The cohort included a few men and a couple of women between 18 and 49 years of age. Between about 0.85 and 9.5 billion PBMCs per donor were obtained by leukapheresis. Different laboratories and diverse techniques were used to prepare libraries and sequence TCR repertoires, to increase sequencing depth and limit assay-specific biases. To estimate repertoire size and how much clonotypes are shared between individuals, the study performed deep sequencing of blood TCR repertoires from about five healthy adults. For each donor, CD4 naive and CD4 memory were each given three plates, CD8 naive was given two plates, and CD8 memory was given one plate. What the study reported, not specific to this receptor: Incomplete sequencing was indicated by rarefaction of sorted-subset datasets, despite the large sequencing depth. Sharing across several donors was observed for around 5% of naive CD4, over 3% of naive CD8, about 2.3% of memory CD4, and about 0.4% of memory CD8 clonotypes. Larger estimated clonotype richness was generally found for naive subsets than for memory subsets. The small number of donors limited the genetic and exposure-history diversity represented. Higher generation probabilities were observed for clonotypes shared by all four sorted-subset donors than for non-shared clonotypes. Pairwise subsampling led to the expectation that sequencing depth would affect the degree of clonotype sharing among donors. Only blood was sampled, and tissue TCR repertoires likely differ from those in blood.

CD8 naive samples were obtained by positive selection for CCR7 among CD45RO-negative cells, yielding a CD45RA+CCR7+ population from which TemRA cells were excluded. Healthy HIV-negative adults with no recently reported acute infections or vaccinations were included as donors. Only Caucasian adults living in Nashville, Tennessee, USA were represented among the donors. Blood was obtained by leukapheresis, after which PBMCs were separated by Ficoll-Histopaque density gradient centrifugation and cryopreserved in liquid nitrogen vapor phase. Analytical flow cytometry was used to check the purity and quantity of each magnetically sorted T cell population. Genomic DNA was isolated from each sorted fraction and quantified by UV absorbance on a Nanodrop 2000c. Note on this clone: Its recognized antigen is unknown. The input lacks base qualities; no much larger clone sits a single base away.

V and J lose 6 bases and 9 bases, and a span of 18 bases separates them. The cysteine opens and the phenylalanine closes a CDR3 of 15 amino acids. Just CDR3 DNA is preserved here, 45 bases in frame from base 1. CDR1 and CDR2 (ENHRY, SYGVKD) derive from the germline V gene. TCR CDR3 regions were amplified from genomic DNA by multiplex PCR using the deep immunoSEQ assay. Extracted genomic DNA from each cell subset was distributed evenly across all wells of several immunoSEQ 96-well plates, and each plate was treated as a replicate. For sorted subsets, each replicate PCR was loaded with about 0.2 ug genomic DNA, equivalent to 25,000 to 35,000 T cell genomes. Purified libraries were measured with a Qubit 3.0 fluorometer, size-checked on a Bioanalyzer 2100, and measured again with the KAPA Library Quantification kit. Every immunoSEQ 96-well plate was sequenced on a separate single-read 150-cycle Illumina NextSeq 550 flow cell. From the authors' description of their analysis: Because only junctional sequences without quality scores were contained in the immunoSEQ output, filtering matching that applied to full-length reads could not be performed. Sequences were annotated with PyIR, a Python wrapper for IgBLAST v1.9, using IMGT germline references to assign V/J genes and CDR3. Any read was removed if the V/J assignment was weak (E-value above 1e-6), the CDR3 was missing, or the read contained stop codons, out-of-frame junctions, or ambiguous translated residues. V3J clonotypes were defined as sequences sharing an identical inferred V gene, J gene, and CDR3 amino acid sequence. Percentage overlap between repertoires was computed as shared unique clonotypes divided by the size of the smaller repertoire. Three approaches were used to assess repertoire richness: RTK rarefaction, the Chao1 estimator, and Recon v2.1 estimates of unobserved clonotypes. Generation probabilities were computed with OLGA for all TCRbeta clonotypes obtained by the gDNA method from several donors. TCRdb re-hosts the immuneACCESS table, in-frame sequences only. Its copies lack some clones; in the studies checked, an unresolved V gene accounts for under half of them, and the cause for the rest is not known. V and J calls and clone size are as listed in that table; D and trimming were resolved from the DNA. The sample table lists millions of clones, around 96% of them with a count of one. The biggest ten clones account for around 1.1% of the sample.

The rearrangement joined TRBV10-3 to TRBJ1-6; TRBD1 is possibly the D segment (5 matching bases). Sequences were obtained from naive CD8+ T cells sorted from blood. The cell subset or site tag for this specimen amounts to: CD45RA+CCR7+. The origin of this receptor is a man aged 18 to 29 in good health. The nucleotide sequence is TGTGCCATCAGCGATGCTACGGGACTTGGTTCACCCCTCCACTTT. The encoded protein is CAISDATGLGSPLHF.